This T cell receptor (beta chain) was recorded in a study of OX40 agonist ivuxolimab in advanced cancers. The length of the CDR3 is 15 residues. J gave up 7 bases and V 0 bases, and 5 bases lay outside the gene matches. CDR1 is SGHRS, CDR2 YFSETQ, per germline. Generated by immunoSEQ multiplex PCR, the TCRdb table keeps only in-frame clones and is missing some. The sample carries about 88,000 clones, approximately 85% recorded once. This material consisted of CD4+ or CD8+ T cells sorted from blood, taken in a trial of the OX40 agonist ivuxolimab. The TCR comes from an adult with an advanced solid tumor such as melanoma, head and neck, liver or kidney cancer. This chain connects TRBV5-1 to TRBJ2-2, with TRBD1 identical over 8 bases. The CDR3 DNA sequence: TGCGCCAGCAGCTTGGAGACAGGGGCGAACGGGGAGCTGTTTTTT. Translation gives CASSLETGANGELFF. The full variable domain, with the rest looked up from reference TRBV5-1 and TRBJ2-2, is KAGVTQTPRYLIKTRGQQVTLSCSPISGHRSVSWYQQTPGQGLQFLFEYFSETQRNKGNFPGRFSGRQFSNSRSEMNVSTLELGDSALYLCASSLETGANGELFFGEGSRLTVL.